Sequencing of this T cell receptor (beta chain) was carried out in a study of shared clonotypes between healthy human individuals. Overall study context: There were three CD4 naive, three CD4 memory, two CD8 naive and one CD8 memory plates per donor. Findings and caveats of the study: The diversity represented, both genetic and in exposure history, was limited by few donors.

Sequencing was performed with immunoSEQ multiplex PCR; in TCRdb, only in-frame clones are kept and a portion is missing. The sample lists some 1 million clones, about 75% occurring once. V dropped 5 bases and J dropped 3 bases, with 14 bases sitting between them. The germline gives CDR1 SGHAT, CDR2 FQNNGV. The CDR3 covers 14 residues. This clone was seen a single time. Its antigen is not identified. A read error is possible here, since a much larger clone lies one base away. The clonotype originates from a young man in good health. The sample comprised memory CD4+ T cells sorted from blood. The subset here: CD45RA-negative fraction. The V and J genes are TRBV11-2 and TRBJ2-7; tentative D call: TRBD1 (7 bases). This CDR3 reads CASSPGAGGYEQYF. The CDR3 DNA is TGTGCCAGCAGCCCGGGGGCAGGGGGCTACGAGCAGTACTTC.